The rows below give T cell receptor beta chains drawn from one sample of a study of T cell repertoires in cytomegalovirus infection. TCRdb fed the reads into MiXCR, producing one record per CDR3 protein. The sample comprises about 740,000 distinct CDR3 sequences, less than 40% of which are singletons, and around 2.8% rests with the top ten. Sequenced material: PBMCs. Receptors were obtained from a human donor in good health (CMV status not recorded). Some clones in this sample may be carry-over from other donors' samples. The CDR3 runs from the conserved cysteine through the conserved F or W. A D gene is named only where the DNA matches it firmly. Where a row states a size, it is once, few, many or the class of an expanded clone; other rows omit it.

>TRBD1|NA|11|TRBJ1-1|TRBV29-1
CSYRGLTEAFF
TGCAGTTATAGGGGGCTGACTGAAGCTTTCTTT
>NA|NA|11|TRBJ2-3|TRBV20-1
CSASDVDTQYF
TGCAGTGCTAGCGATGTAGATACGCAGTATTTT
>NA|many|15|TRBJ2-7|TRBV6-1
CASSRDAGSSYEQYF
TGTGCCAGCAGTCGGGACGCGGGGAGCTCCTACGAGCAGTACTTC
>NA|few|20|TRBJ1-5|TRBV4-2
CASSQRRGLSVIAVSQPQHF
TGTGCCAGCAGCCAACGAAGGGGACTTAGCGTGATTGCCGTGTCTCAGCCCCAGCATTTT
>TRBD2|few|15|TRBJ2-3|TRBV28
CASSISGGATDTQYF
TGTGCCAGCAGCATTAGCGGGGGAGCGACAGATACGCAGTATTTT
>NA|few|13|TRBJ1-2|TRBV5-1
CASSGRDNYGYTF
TGCGCCAGCAGCGGAAGGGACAACTATGGCTACACCTTC
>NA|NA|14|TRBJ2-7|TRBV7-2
CASSQGRSGGEQYF
TGTGCCAGCAGCCAGGGACGCAGCGGTGGCGAGCAGTACTTC
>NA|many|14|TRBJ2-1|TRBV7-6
CASSSDDMNNEQFF
TGTGCCAGCAGCTCGGACGATATGAACAATGAGCAGTTCTTC
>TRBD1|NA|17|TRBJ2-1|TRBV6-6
CASSYRDRDPGYNEQFF
TGTGCCAGCAGTTACCGGGACAGGGACCCCGGCTACAATGAGCAGTTCTTC
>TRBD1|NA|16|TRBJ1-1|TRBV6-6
CASSPRQGAGDTEAFF
TGTGCCAGCAGTCCCCGACAGGGGGCCGGGGACACTGAAGCTTTCTTT
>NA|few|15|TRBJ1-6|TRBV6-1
CASSYVGPENSPLHF
TGTGCCAGCAGTTACGTGGGACCGGAGAATTCACCCCTCCACTTT
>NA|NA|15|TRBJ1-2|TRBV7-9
CASSSARGINYGYTF
TGTGCCAGCAGCTCGGCTCGGGGAATTAACTATGGCTACACCTTC
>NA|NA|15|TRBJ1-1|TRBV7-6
CASSFLGGPYNEAFF
TGTGCCAGCAGCTTCCTAGGAGGACCGTACAATGAAGCTTTCTTT
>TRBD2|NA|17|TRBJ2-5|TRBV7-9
CASSLGSGGGASETQYF
TGTGCCAGCAGCTTAGGGTCCGGCGGGGGGGCTTCAGAGACCCAGTACTTC
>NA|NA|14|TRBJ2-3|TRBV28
CASGSVGARDTQYF
TGTGCCAGCGGCTCAGTGGGGGCGAGAGATACGCAGTATTTT
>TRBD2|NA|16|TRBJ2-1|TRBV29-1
CSVEGLGREIGNEQFF
TGCAGCGTTGAAGGACTAGGGCGGGAGATCGGGAATGAGCAGTTCTTC
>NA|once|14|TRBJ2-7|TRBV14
CASSQELGPYEQYF
TGTGCCAGCAGCCAAGAACTGGGGCCATACGAGCAGTACTTC
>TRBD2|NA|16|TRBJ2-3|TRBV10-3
CAISESKRESPDTQYF
TGTGCCATCAGTGAGTCGAAGCGGGAGAGCCCAGATACGCAGTATTTT
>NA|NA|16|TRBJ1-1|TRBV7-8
CASSLRTSGTASEAFF
TGTGCCAGCAGCTTACGTACGTCCGGCACCGCGTCGGAAGCTTTCTTT
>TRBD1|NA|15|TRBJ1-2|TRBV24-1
CATSDSIQGLYGYTF
TGTGCCACCAGTGATTCGATACAGGGGCTCTATGGCTACACCTTC
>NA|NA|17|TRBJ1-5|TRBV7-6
CASSLETDPGGNQPQHF
TGTGCCAGCAGCTTAGAGACGGACCCGGGGGGCAATCAGCCCCAGCATTTT
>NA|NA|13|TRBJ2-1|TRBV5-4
CASSFPGLNEQFF
TGTGCCAGCAGCTTCCCGGGACTCAATGAGCAGTTCTTC
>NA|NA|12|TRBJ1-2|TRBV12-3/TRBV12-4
CASTLDSYGYTF
TGTGCCAGCACCCTCGACAGCTATGGCTACACCTTC
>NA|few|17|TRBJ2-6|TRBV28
CASSRDPQRSGANVLTF
TGTGCCAGCAGTCGGGACCCTCAAAGGTCTGGGGCCAACGTCCTGACTTTC
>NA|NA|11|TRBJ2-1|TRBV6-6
CASSTGLLQFF
TGTGCCAGCAGTACGGGCCTCCTCCAGTTCTTC
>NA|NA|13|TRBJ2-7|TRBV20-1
CSARVGSTYEQYF
TGCAGTGCTAGGGTCGGGAGCACATACGAGCAGTACTTC
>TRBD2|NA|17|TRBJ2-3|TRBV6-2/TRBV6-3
CASSYPTVSGRTDTQYF
TGTGCCAGCAGTTACCCTACCGTTAGCGGGAGGACAGATACGCAGTATTTT
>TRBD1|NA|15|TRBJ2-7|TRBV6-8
CASSLTGASSYEQYF
TGTGCCAGCAGTTTAACAGGGGCGAGCTCCTACGAGCAGTACTTC
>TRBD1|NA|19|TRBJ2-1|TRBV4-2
CASSQEWARTGGLYNEQFF
TGTGCCAGCAGCCAAGAATGGGCCCGGACAGGGGGCCTATACAATGAGCAGTTCTTC
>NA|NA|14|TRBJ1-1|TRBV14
CASSQVLGGTEAFF
TGTGCCAGCAGCCAAGTACTCGGGGGCACTGAAGCTTTCTTT
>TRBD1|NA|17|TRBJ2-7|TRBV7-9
CASSPGRGGGSQDEQYF
TGTGCCAGCAGCCCAGGTCGAGGGGGCGGCTCACAGGACGAGCAGTACTTC
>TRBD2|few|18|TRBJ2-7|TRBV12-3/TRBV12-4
CASSLADGLAGVGYEQYF
TGTGCCAGCAGTTTAGCGGATGGACTAGCGGGAGTGGGCTACGAGCAGTACTTC
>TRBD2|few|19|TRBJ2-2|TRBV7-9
CASSLASLAGGTYTGELFF
TGTGCCAGCAGCTTAGCGAGCCTAGCGGGAGGGACCTACACCGGGGAGCTGTTTTTT
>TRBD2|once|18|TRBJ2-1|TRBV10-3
CAISESKQRELGGNEQFF
TGTGCCATCAGTGAGAGTAAGCAGCGGGAGTTGGGGGGGAATGAGCAGTTCTTC
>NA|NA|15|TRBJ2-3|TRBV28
CASSSTGSRTDTQYF
TGTGCCAGCAGCTCTACAGGCTCCCGCACAGATACGCAGTATTTT
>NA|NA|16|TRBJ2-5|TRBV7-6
CASSPPGGAGGETQYF
TGTGCCAGCAGCCCGCCAGGCGGGGCTGGGGGAGAGACCCAGTACTTC
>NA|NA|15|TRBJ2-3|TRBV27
CASSQGQISTDTQYF
TGTGCCAGCAGCCAAGGACAGATTAGCACAGATACGCAGTATTTT
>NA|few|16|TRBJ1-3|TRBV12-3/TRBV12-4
CASSFRVFNPGNTIYF
TGTGCCAGCAGTTTTCGAGTCTTTAACCCTGGAAACACCATATATTTT
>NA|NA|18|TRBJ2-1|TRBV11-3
CASSLDPHHRDYLGEQFF
TGTGCCAGCAGCTTAGATCCCCACCACAGGGATTATCTCGGTGAGCAGTTCTTC
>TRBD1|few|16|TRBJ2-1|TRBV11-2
CASRSGQGSSYNEQFF
TGTGCCAGCAGAAGCGGACAGGGAAGCTCCTACAATGAGCAGTTCTTC
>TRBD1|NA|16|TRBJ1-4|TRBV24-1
CATSDGTGGSDEKLFF
TGTGCCACCAGTGATGGAACAGGGGGTAGCGATGAAAAACTGTTTTTT
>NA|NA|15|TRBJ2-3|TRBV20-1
CSARAGLPRVDTQYF
TGCAGTGCTAGAGCGGGCCTCCCAAGAGTAGATACGCAGTATTTT
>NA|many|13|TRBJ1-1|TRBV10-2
CASSAEMNTEAFF
TGCGCCAGCAGTGCCGAAATGAACACTGAAGCTTTCTTT
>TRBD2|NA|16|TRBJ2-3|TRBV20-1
CSASEEAGGPSDTQYF
TGCAGTGCTAGTGAAGAAGCGGGAGGGCCATCAGATACGCAGTATTTT
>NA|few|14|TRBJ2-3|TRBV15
CATSKMVGGDTQYF
TGTGCCACCAGCAAAATGGTCGGAGGAGATACGCAGTATTTT
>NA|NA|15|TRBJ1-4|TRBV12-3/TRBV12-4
CASSLGLRANEKLFF
TGTGCCAGCAGTCTGGGCTTAAGAGCTAATGAAAAACTGTTTTTT
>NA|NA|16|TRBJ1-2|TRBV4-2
CASSQEGPGSNYGYTF
TGTGCCAGCAGCCAAGAGGGTCCAGGATCTAACTATGGCTACACCTTC
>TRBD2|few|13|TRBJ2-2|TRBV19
CASSTPSGGELFF
TGTGCCAGTAGTACTCCTAGCGGGGGGGAGCTGTTTTTT
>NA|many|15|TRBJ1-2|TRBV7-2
CASSLAAGESYGYTF
TGTGCCAGCAGCTTAGCGGCAGGGGAATCCTATGGCTACACCTTC
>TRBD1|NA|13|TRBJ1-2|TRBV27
CASSLSGTGSYTF
TGTGCCAGCAGTTTATCTGGGACAGGGAGCTACACCTTC
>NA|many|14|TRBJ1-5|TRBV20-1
CSARKAGRDQPQHF
TGCAGTGCTAGAAAGGCAGGACGAGATCAGCCCCAGCATTTT
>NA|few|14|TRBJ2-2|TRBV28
CASNLRGNTGELFF
TGTGCCAGCAACCTCAGGGGGAACACCGGGGAGCTGTTTTTT
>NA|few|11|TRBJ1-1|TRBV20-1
CSARVGNGAFF
TGCAGTGCTCGCGTGGGCAATGGAGCTTTCTTT
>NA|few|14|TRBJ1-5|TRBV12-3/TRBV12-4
CASSPSPSNQPQHF
TGTGCCAGCAGCCCTTCGCCCAGCAATCAGCCCCAGCATTTT
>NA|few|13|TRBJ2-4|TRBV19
CASRPGAKNIQYF
TGTGCCAGTAGACCGGGAGCCAAAAACATTCAGTACTTC